This T cell receptor (beta chain) was sequenced for a study of lymphopenia after photon versus proton radiotherapy. The method was immunoSEQ multiplex PCR; TCRdb's version includes in-frame clones alone and lacks a portion of them. The sample gives roughly 4,500 clones, 67% of which show up once; around half is in the top ten. Whole-study findings and limits: Only patients who died were analyzed for survival; proton advantage is unproven.

This clone qualifies as medium-sized. As yet, its antigen is unknown. This clonotype was obtained from a man aged 80 or over with esophageal cancer. Sequenced material: peripheral blood, taken from a patient treated with proton-based radiotherapy.

CDR3 region: CASSFSIEDQETQYF. The CDR3 DNA reads as TGCGCCAGCAGCTTCAGCATCGAGGACCAAGAGACCCAGTACTTC. The chain couples TRBV5-1 to TRBJ2-5; D gene uncertain. This CDR3 has 15 amino acids. Between the trimmed V and J ends, which lost 2 bases and 0 bases, there was a span of 11 bases. CDR1 is SGHRS, CDR2 YFSETQ, per germline.